A single count supports the clone carrying this TCR beta chain. Antigen unknown. The sample is drawn from a study of vaccination effects on CD4 cells after COVID-19. Study-wide background: It was a median of 72 days after the second dose that post-vaccine samples were obtained. Findings and limits, study-wide: Spike-reactive clones found after vaccination in convalescents were mainly new vaccine-induced clones.

Pools of viral peptides were used by the ViraFEST assay to expand antigen-specific CD4+ T cells ahead of sequencing. Cells that had been cultured for less than eleven days were the source of isolated CD4+ T cells. SARS-CoV-2 infected the person between March and December 2020, as confirmed by PCR. Either the BNT162b2 or mRNA-1273 vaccine was given to participants in two doses. It was with about 10 IU/ml IL-2 and about 10 ug/ml peptides that some 1.9 million PBMC per well were cultured. The ends were cut back, 2 bases at V and 4 bases at J, with 8 bases in the middle. CDR1 is GTSNPN and CDR2 is SVGIG in the germline V gene (reference sequence). The CDR3 extends over 13 amino acids. The table came from immunoSEQ multiplex PCR; TCRdb's copy has only in-frame clones and leaves some out. The data contain 14,000 or so clones, over 60% of them singletons.

This receptor was identified in a human donor who had a prior SARS-CoV-2 infection. The chain recombines TRBV30 with TRBJ2-2; D may correspond to TRBD1 or TRBD2 (5 bases each). Sequenced here: CD4+ T cells from PBMCs cultured with HCoV-NL63 spike peptides, sampled after COVID-19 vaccination. The CDR3 protein is CAWSRDPTGELFF. The CDR3 DNA follows: TGTGCCTGGAGTCGGGACCCCACCGGGGAGCTGTTTTTT.